These 13 T cell receptor beta chains share one sample of origin, sequenced in a study of shared clonotypes between healthy human individuals. The data were produced by immunoSEQ multiplex PCR, yet TCRdb's version contains in-frame clones alone and is incomplete. The data contain 1,400,000 or so clones, just under 99% of them seen just once; the ten biggest clones take up about 0.35%. Sequencing was performed on naive CD4+ T cells sorted from blood. The sample's subset: CD45RA+ positively selected. The receptors originated from a man aged 25-45 years in good health.

The chain is built from TRBV10-3 and TRBJ2-1, with 10 bases identical to TRBD1. V shed 6 bases, J shed 6 bases, and the junction held 5 bases outside the gene matches. This CDR3 region has 14 residues. Germline lookup yields CDR1 ENHRY and CDR2 SYGVKD. CDR3 in DNA: TGTGCCATCAGGGCCGGGACAGGGGCCAATGAGCAGTTCTTC. Amino acids: CAIRAGTGANEQFF.

This chain links TRBV5-5 with TRBJ2-3; D is unresolved. CDR3 length: 13 amino acids. Trimming left V 2 bases short and J 1 base short, with 5 bases between. Germline assignment: CDR1 SGHKS and CDR2 YYEKEE (reference sequence). CDR3 residues: CASSFEGTDTQYF. The CDR3 region has the DNA TGTGCCAGCAGCTTTGAAGGCACAGATACGCAGTATTTT. Looking up the rest from reference TRBV5-5 and TRBJ2-3 gives the full variable domain: DAGVTQSPTHLIKTRGQQVTLRCSPISGHKSVSWYQQVLGQGPQFIFQYYEKEERGRGNFPDRFSARQFPNYSSELNVNALLLGDSALYLCASSFEGTDTQYFGPGTRLTVL.

This chain uses TRBV18 with TRBJ1-2, with TRBD1 as a possible D gene (6 bases). CDR1 KGHSH and CDR2 LQKENI come from the germline V gene. Trimming cost V 3 bases and J 8 bases, with 16 bases left between them. This CDR3 spans 14 amino acids. CDR3 sequence reads: CASSPESAGAGYTF. The CDR3 bases are TGTGCCAGCTCACCGGAGTCGGCAGGGGCAGGCTACACCTTC.

V is TRBV28 and J is TRBJ1-5; D call uncertain. Between the trimmed V and J ends, which lost 5 bases and 9 bases, there was a span of 17 bases. Per the germline V gene, CDR1 is MDHEN and CDR2 is SYDVKM. The CDR3 has 14 amino acids. In DNA form, the CDR3 reads TGTGCCAGCAGTCTGGCCGGAGGCCCACGGCCCCAGCATTTT. Encoded protein: CASSLAGGPRPQHF.

The genes are TRBV5-6 and TRBJ2-1; 9 bases are shared with TRBD2. The V gene's germline CDR1 is SGHDT and CDR2 YYEEEE. V gave up 2 bases and J gave up 8 bases; unmatched junction bases: 8. The CDR3 has 15 residues. In nucleotides, the CDR3 is TGTGCCAGCAGCTTCGGCCTAGCGGGGAGGGATGAGCAGTTCTTC. As protein: CASSFGLAGRDEQFF.

The DNA of the CDR3 is TGTGCCAGTAGTGTATCCGGGACGAACACTGAAGCTTTCTTT. Amino acid sequence: CASSVSGTNTEAFF. This chain joins TRBV19 and TRBJ1-1, with D possibly being TRBD1 (5 bases). With 5 bases removed from V and 1 base from J, the gap between germline ends came to 11 bases. The CDR3 contains 14 residues. The germline V gene encodes CDR1 LNHDA and CDR2 SQIVND (reference sequence). The full variable domain, rest sourced from reference TRBV19 and TRBJ1-1, is DGGITQSPKYLFRKEGQNVTLSCEQNLNHDAMYWYRQDPGQGLRLIYYSQIVNDFQKGDIAEGYSVSREKKESFPLTVTSAQKNPTAFYLCASSVSGTNTEAFFGQGTRLTVV.

This chain uses TRBV28 with TRBJ2-3; D may be TRBD1 (8 bases). The CDR3 totals 16 residues. Germline V lookup: CDR1 MDHEN, CDR2 SYDVKM. The V gene lost 4 bases and the J gene lost 3 bases, with 17 bases spanning the gap. This CDR3 is CASSSGQGAGTDTQYF. For the CDR3, the DNA is TGTGCCAGCAGTTCCGGACAGGGAGCGGGAACAGATACGCAGTATTTT. Supplemented by reference TRBV28 and TRBJ2-3, the full variable domain reads DVKVTQSSRYLVKRTGEKVFLECVQDMDHENMFWYRQDPGLGLRLIYFSYDVKMKEKGDIPEGYSVSREKKERFSLILESASTNQTSMYLCASSSGQGAGTDTQYFGPGTRLTVL.

The chain combines TRBV18 with TRBJ1-1; D might be TRBD1 (6 bases). The germline V gene encodes CDR1 KGHSH and CDR2 LQKENI. The CDR3 consists of 13 residues. V dropped 5 bases and J dropped 4 bases, with 11 bases sitting between them. The CDR3 DNA reads as TGTGCCAGCTCAGAGCAGGGGCGCACTGAAGCTTTCTTT. Translated: CASSEQGRTEAFF.

The V gene is TRBV5-1, the J gene TRBJ2-2, with a tentative D call TRBD2 (6 bases). Germline assignment: CDR1 SGHRS and CDR2 YFSETQ. The CDR3 totals 14 residues. V was shortened by 3 bases and J by 5 bases, with 11 bases between the two germline ends. CDR3 amino acids: CASSSDGGTGELFF. As DNA, the CDR3 is TGCGCCAGCAGCTCGGATGGAGGGACCGGGGAGCTGTTTTTT.

The V gene is TRBV18, the J gene TRBJ2-2; D gene uncertain. The CDR3 sequence is 15 residues long. CDR1 is KGHSH, CDR2 LQKENI, per germline. Trimming stripped 2 bases from V and 5 bases from J, with 12 bases between. The CDR3 spells CASSPNGMETGELFF. As DNA, the CDR3 is TGTGCCAGCTCACCAAATGGAATGGAGACCGGGGAGCTGTTTTTT.

This chain connects TRBV2 to TRBJ1-3; no clear D. Germline assignment: CDR1 SNHLY and CDR2 FYNNEI. V was clipped by 8 bases and J by 2 bases, with 13 bases between them. This CDR3 spans 14 amino acids. CDR3 sequence reads: CASGWGSPGNTIYF. The CDR3 coding sequence is TGTGCCAGCGGATGGGGAAGCCCTGGAAACACCATATATTTT.

The V gene is TRBV19, the J gene TRBJ2-7; TRBD1 matches at 8 bases. The CDR3 runs 14 residues. V was pared by 4 bases and J by 2 bases, with 4 bases of the junction left unmatched. Germline values: CDR1 LNHDA, CDR2 SQIVND (reference sequence). CDR3 residues: CASSTPGGPYEQYF. CDR3 nucleotides: TGTGCCAGTAGTACCCCAGGGGGCCCCTACGAGCAGTACTTC.

This clone was picked up a small number of times. This sample also contains other DNA sequences that code for the same CDR3. The chain is built from TRBV7-9 and TRBJ1-5, with D perhaps matching TRBD1 (5 bases). CDR3 length: 12 amino acids. Germline V gene data show CDR1 as SEHNR and CDR2 as FQNEAQ (reference sequence). Deletions cut 3 bases from V and 7 bases from J, with 7 bases between. The CDR3 DNA reads TGTGCCAGCAGCTTCCGGGACCAGCCCCAGCATTTT. Its translation is CASSFRDQPQHF.